This entry lists 20 T cell receptor beta chains sequenced from one sample in a study of T cells in women clearing cervical HPV infection (dated by TCRdb to about 2018). Library prep was done by the immunoSEQ multiplex PCR assay. In TCRdb, the immuneACCESS table is reduced to in-frame sequences with V and J assigned. These tables do not hold every clone; where another copy was compared, an unresolved V gene accounts for under half, and the others remain unexplained. The table for this sample records approximately 30,000 clones. The ten largest clones take up around 1.6% of the sample. Sequencing input: blood buffy coat. These receptors all stem from a woman aged 18 to 75 with a cervical HPV16 infection that either progressed to CIN3+ or cleared (not recorded which).

The CDR3 bases that were read are TGTGCCACTCAGGGGGGCGACGGCTGGAGCTCCTACAATGAG. Protein sequence: CATQGGDGWSSYNE. The CDR3, in full, reads CATQGGDGWSSYNEQFF. The V and J genes are TRBV2 and TRBJ2-1, with D possibly being TRBD1 (7 bases). The missing CDR3 end, 3 residues past where the read stops, is filled in from the germline J gene. CDR1 is SNHLY, CDR2 FYNNEI, per germline. Trimming pared 10 bases from V and 0 bases from J, leaving 22 bases between. CDR3 length: 17 amino acids.

With respect to this clone: Read coverage stops 3 residues before the CDR3 terminus; the germline J gene supplies the remainder. The chain employs TRBV20-1 and TRBJ2-7; 10 positions agree with TRBD2. V gave up 6 bases and J gave up 3 bases; unmatched junction bases: 8. The CDR3 consists of 14 residues. Germline lookup yields CDR1 DFQATT and CDR2 SNEGSKA (reference sequence). The CDR3: CSAQGLASVYEQYF. The covered CDR3 bases are TGCAGTGCCCAGGGACTAGCGAGCGTCTACGAG.

Details on this clone: The read terminates 3 residues ahead of where the CDR3 ends, so the germline J gene completes it. The chain carries TRBV30 and TRBJ2-3; 8 nucleotides align to TRBD2. Germline trimming cut 1 base from V and 0 bases from J; bases unmatched to any gene: 9. Germline V lookup: CDR1 GTSNPN, CDR2 SVGIG (reference sequence). The CDR3 extends over 17 amino acids. The CDR3: CAWSARGARTSTDTQYF. The covered CDR3 bases are TGTGCCTGGAGTGCGCGGGGGGCGAGAACAAGCACAGATACG.

As regards this clone: The read falls 3 residues short of the CDR3 end, and the missing part is taken from the germline J gene. The V call is TRBV13, the J call TRBJ2-7; 13 bases line up with TRBD2. The CDR3 loop spans 15 amino acids. Germline V gene sequence: CDR1 PRHDT, CDR2 FYEKMQ (reference sequence). V shed 5 bases, J shed 3 bases, and the junction held 4 bases outside the gene matches. The covered CDR3 bases are TGTGCCAGCAGCCGGACTAGCGGGAGCATCTACGAG. This sequence encodes CASSRTSGSIYE. The complete CDR3 reads CASSRTSGSIYEQYF.

With respect to this clone: The CDR3 is cut off 3 residues early in the read; its end comes from the germline J gene. The chain joins TRBV2 to TRBJ1-6; 11 nucleotides agree with TRBD1. This CDR3 is 14 amino acids long. The germline gives CDR1 SNHLY, CDR2 FYNNEI. Germline trimming cut 8 bases from V and 8 bases from J; bases unmatched to any gene: 5. The CDR3 loop is CASQGTGGYSPLHF. The sequenced CDR3 bases are TGTGCCAGCCAGGGGACAGGGGGGTATTCACCC. The full variable domain, rest sourced from reference TRBV2 and TRBJ1-6, is EPEVTQTPSHQVTQMGQEVILRCVPISNHLYFYWYRQILGQKVEFLVSFYNNEISEKSEIFDDQFSVERPDGSNFTLKIRSTKLEDSAMYFCASQGTGGYSPLHFGNGTRLTVT.

Details on this clone: The read ends 3 residues early relative to the CDR3; the germline J gene fills the gap. The chain combines TRBV5-3 with TRBJ1-2; 9 bases align to TRBD1. TRBV5-3 is an ORF, with its function uncertain. CDR3 length: 13 residues. The chain's CDR3 is CARSKGQGWGYTF. The sequenced CDR3 bases are TGTGCCAGAAGCAAGGGACAGGGCTGGGGC.

Of note for this clone: One junction end does not reproduce the germline sequence, and a read error may be involved. The read terminates 3 residues ahead of where the CDR3 ends, so the germline J gene completes it. The chain recombines TRBV18 with TRBJ1-1, with D perhaps matching TRBD1 (5 bases). The CDR3 is made up of 14 amino acids. Germline values: CDR1 KGHSH, CDR2 LQKENI. The CDR3 DNA, read in part, is TGTGCCAGCTCCCTTGACAGTGCGAACACTGAC. Translated, it gives CASSLDSANTD. The entire CDR3 is CASSLDSANTDAFF.

On this clone: The read stops 3 residues short of the end of the CDR3; the missing end is completed from the germline J gene. The rearrangement links TRBV20-1 to TRBJ1-4; no firm D call. V dropped 1 base and J dropped 5 bases, with 8 bases sitting between them. Per germline, CDR1 DFQATT and CDR2 SNEGSKA (reference sequence). The CDR3 extends over 13 amino acids. CDR3 amino acids: CSARAFTNEKLFF. The covered CDR3 bases are TGCAGTGCTAGAGCTTTCACAAATGAAAAA.

With regard to this clone: The CDR3 end falls 3 residues outside the read, so it is completed with the germline J gene. The gene calls are TRBV5-1 and TRBJ2-3, with 11 nucleotides matching TRBD2. Germline CDR1 is SGHRS and CDR2 is YFSETQ. This CDR3 region has 16 residues. The sequenced part of the CDR3 DNA is TGCGCCAGCAGCTTTGGGACTAGCGGAAACCAAGAGACG. Amino acid sequence: CASSFGTSGNQET. The full CDR3 sequence reads CASSFGTSGNQETQYF.

With regard to this clone: The read terminates 3 residues before the CDR3 end, so the remaining end is supplied by the germline J gene. The chain recombines TRBV7-2 with TRBJ2-3, with TRBD1 matching over 9 bases. This CDR3 has 14 residues. Per the germline V gene, CDR1 is SGHTA and CDR2 is FQGNSA. The sequenced CDR3 bases are TGTGCCAGCAGCCCGTGGACAGGGGATCAGCCG. Translating it yields CASSPWTGDQP. The whole CDR3 sequence reads CASSPWTGDQPQYF.

Concerning this clone itself: The read finishes 3 residues shy of the CDR3 end, and the germline J gene is used to complete it. The chain links TRBV20-1 to TRBJ2-5; 7 positions agree with TRBD1. Trimming took 1 base from V and 1 from J; bases not matched to a gene: 3. Germline V gene data show CDR1 as DFQATT and CDR2 as SNEGSKA (reference sequence). The CDR3 spans 14 residues. CDR3 sequence: CSARGGQSQETQYF. CDR3 bases read: TGCAGTGCTAGAGGGGGACAGTCCCAAGAGACC.

Turning to this clone: The read is 3 residues too short to cover the CDR3 end, so that end is filled in from the germline J gene. The genes are TRBV18 and TRBJ2-6, with 10 positions matching TRBD1. The V gene end was trimmed by 5 bases and the J gene end by 0 bases; junction bases not matched to a gene: 4. Germline V gene data show CDR1 as KGHSH and CDR2 as LQKENI. This CDR3 spans 17 amino acids. The CDR3 DNA, read in part, is TGTGCCAGCTCATCGGGACAGGGGCACTCTGGGGCCAACGTC. It yields the protein CASSSGQGHSGANV. The full-length CDR3 reads as CASSSGQGHSGANVLTF.

A remark on this clone: The read is 3 residues too short to cover the CDR3 end, so that end is filled in from the germline J gene. This sequence joins TRBV11-3 and TRBJ1-2; TRBD1 agrees at 8 bases. CDR3 length: 13 amino acids. V lost 6 bases to trimming and J lost 7 bases; unmatched junction nucleotides: 7. Germline V gives CDR1 SGHNT, CDR2 YENEEA. The CDR3 region is CASSPGQGRGYTF. The DNA read from the CDR3 is TGTGCCAGCAGTCCCGGACAGGGACGTGGC.

With regard to this clone: Read sequence stops 3 residues before the CDR3 end, and the germline J gene provides the missing end. The rearrangement links TRBV18 to TRBJ1-1; D is undetermined. Germline CDR1 and CDR2: KGHSH and LQKENI. The CDR3 sequence is 17 residues long. CDR3 DNA (partial): TGTGCCAGCTCACCACCGCGATCAACCTCCACTAACTATGGC. As protein: CASSPPRSTSTNYG. In full, the CDR3 reads CASSPPRSTSTNYGAFF.

Turning to this clone: The CDR3 extends 3 residues past the end of the read, so its final part is completed from the germline J gene. V is TRBV2 and J is TRBJ2-2; 7 bases fit TRBD1. This CDR3 comprises 14 residues. The germline V gene has CDR1 SNHLY and CDR2 FYNNEI. CDR3 sequence: CASTSTGVIEKLFF. The part of the CDR3 DNA that was read is TGTGCCAGCACCTCAACAGGGGTGATTGAAAAG.

Regarding this clone: The observed sequence ends 3 residues before the CDR3 terminus, with the missing tail filled in from the germline J gene. The genes are TRBV10-3 and TRBJ2-1, with D perhaps matching TRBD1 (5 bases). CDR1 is ENHRY and CDR2 is SYGVKD in the germline V gene. The CDR3 is 13 residues long. Deletions cut 9 bases from V and 5 bases from J, with 14 bases between. CDR3 sequence reads: CAMAGRGDNEQFF. The DNA read from the CDR3 is TGTGCCATGGCAGGGCGCGGCGACAATGAG.

Details on this clone: The CDR3 end lies 3 residues beyond the end of the read and is filled in from the germline J gene. The chain links TRBV19 to TRBJ2-4, with 8 bases aligning to TRBD1. CDR1 and CDR2 from the germline V gene are LNHDA and SQIVND (reference sequence). The CDR3 spans 14 residues. CDR3 loop: CASGIQGANYGQYF. The covered CDR3 bases are TGTGCCAGTGGAATCCAGGGGGCTAACTATGGT.

Incomplete CDR3 DNA: TGTGCCAGCAGCCCCGATAGCTCCTACAATGAG. It specifies CASSPDSSYNE. The whole CDR3 protein is CASSPDSSYNEQFF. This chain joins TRBV11-3 and TRBJ2-1; no definite D call. The CDR3 is cut off 3 residues early in the read; its end comes from the germline J gene. The V end lost 5 bases, the J end lost 0 bases, and 8 bases lay between the germline ends. Germline lookup yields CDR1 SGHNT and CDR2 YENEEA. This CDR3 has 14 amino acids.

A note on this clone: Read coverage stops 3 residues before the CDR3 terminus; the germline J gene supplies the remainder. The V gene is TRBV6-2 or TRBV6-3, the J gene TRBJ2-1; tentatively, D is TRBD2 (5 bases). The germline V gene encodes CDR1 MNHEY and CDR2 SVGEGT. The CDR3 sequence is 14 residues long. The V end lost 5 bases, the J end lost 4 bases, and 12 bases lay between the germline ends. The covered CDR3 bases are TGTGCCAGCAGTGACTACTCAAATTACAATGAG. Translation gives CASSDYSNYNE. The whole CDR3 protein is CASSDYSNYNEQFF.

The part of the CDR3 DNA that was read is TGCAGTGCCGTAGACAGGGGACTCGGTGAAAAA. Amino acid sequence: CSAVDRGLGEK. The CDR3 reads in full as CSAVDRGLGEKLFF. The chain links TRBV20-1 to TRBJ1-4, with 8 bases that match TRBD1. The CDR3 extends 3 residues past the end of the read, so its final part is completed from the germline J gene. J was trimmed by 7 bases and V by 6 bases; bases with no gene match: 10. Germline values: CDR1 DFQATT, CDR2 SNEGSKA (reference sequence). There are 14 residues in the CDR3.